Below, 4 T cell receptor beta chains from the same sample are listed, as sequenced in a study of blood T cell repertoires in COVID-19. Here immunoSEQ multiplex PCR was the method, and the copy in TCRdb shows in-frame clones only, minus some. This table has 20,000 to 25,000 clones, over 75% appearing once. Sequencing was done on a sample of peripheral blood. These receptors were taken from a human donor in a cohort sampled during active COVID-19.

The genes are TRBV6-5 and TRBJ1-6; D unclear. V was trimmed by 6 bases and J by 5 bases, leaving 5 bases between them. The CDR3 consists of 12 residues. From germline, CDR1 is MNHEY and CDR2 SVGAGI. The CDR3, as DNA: TGTGCCAGCAGAAATAATAATTCACCCCTCCACTTT. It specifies CASRNNNSPLHF.

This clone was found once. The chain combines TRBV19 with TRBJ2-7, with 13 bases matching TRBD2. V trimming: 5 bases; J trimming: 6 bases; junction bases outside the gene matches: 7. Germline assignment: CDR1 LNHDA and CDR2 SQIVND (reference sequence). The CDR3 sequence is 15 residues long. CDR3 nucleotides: TGTGCCAGTAGTGCGAGACTAGCGGGGGGACGCGAGCAGTACTTC. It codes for CASSARLAGGREQYF.

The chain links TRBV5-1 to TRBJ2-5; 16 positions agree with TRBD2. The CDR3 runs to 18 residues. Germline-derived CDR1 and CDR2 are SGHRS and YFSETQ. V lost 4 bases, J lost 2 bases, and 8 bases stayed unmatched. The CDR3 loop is CASSRGLAGGLLQETQYF. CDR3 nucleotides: TGCGCCAGCAGCAGGGGACTAGCGGGGGGGCTGTTGCAAGAGACCCAGTACTTC. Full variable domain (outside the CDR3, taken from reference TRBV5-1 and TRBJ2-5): KAGVTQTPRYLIKTRGQQVTLSCSPISGHRSVSWYQQTPGQGLQFLFEYFSETQRNKGNFPGRFSGRQFSNSRSEMNVSTLELGDSALYLCASSRGLAGGLLQETQYFGPGTRLLVL.

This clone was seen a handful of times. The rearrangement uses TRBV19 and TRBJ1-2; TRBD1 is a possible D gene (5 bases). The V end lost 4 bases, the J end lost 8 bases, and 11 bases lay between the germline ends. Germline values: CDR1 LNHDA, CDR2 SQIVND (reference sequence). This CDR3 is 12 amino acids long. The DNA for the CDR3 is TGTGCCAGTAGTAAGGGGCTCGGAGGCTACACCTTC. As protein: CASSKGLGGYTF.